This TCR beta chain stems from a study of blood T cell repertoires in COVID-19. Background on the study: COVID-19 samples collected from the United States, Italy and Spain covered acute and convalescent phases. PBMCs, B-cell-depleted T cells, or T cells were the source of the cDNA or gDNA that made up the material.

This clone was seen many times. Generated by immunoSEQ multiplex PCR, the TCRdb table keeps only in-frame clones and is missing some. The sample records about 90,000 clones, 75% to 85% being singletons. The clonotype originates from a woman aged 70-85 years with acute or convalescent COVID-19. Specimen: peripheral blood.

CDR3 DNA: TGCGCCAGCGCCGTCTCTAGCGCAGGGGAGCAGTTCTTC. It specifies CASAVSSAGEQFF. The chain links TRBV5-1 to TRBJ2-1; possibly TRBD2 for D (6 bases). Germline V CDR1 and CDR2: SGHRS, YFSETQ. The length of the CDR3 is 13 residues. V was cut by 7 bases and J by 10 bases, with 18 bases left in between.